Listed below are T cell receptor beta chains from one sample, sequenced in a study of blood T cell repertoires in COVID-19. Some clones are missing from TCRdb's copy, which holds only in-frame ones; the method was immunoSEQ multiplex PCR. This sample has more than 200,000 clones, with about 91% found just once. Specimen: peripheral blood. These receptors all come from a woman in her twenties or thirties with COVID-19, enrolled during active disease. CDR3s include the opening cysteine and the closing phenylalanine or tryptophan. D genes are given only for firm matches. Not all rows give a size; the values are once, few, many and, for expanded clones, a class.

D: TRBD1; size: -; J: TRBJ1-2; V: TRBV28; DNA: TGTGCCAGCAGCGTACCGGGACAGGGTAACTATGGCTACACCTTC; CDR3: CASSVPGQGNYGYTF
D: TRBD2; size: -; J: TRBJ2-3; V: TRBV19; DNA: TGTGCCAGTAGTTTCCAGCGGGGTAGCACAGATACGCAGTATTTT; CDR3: CASSFQRGSTDTQYF
D: -; size: -; J: TRBJ2-5; V: TRBV7-2; DNA: TGTGCCAGCAGGGCCCAAGAGACCCAGTACTTC; CDR3: CASRAQETQYF
D: TRBD2; size: -; J: TRBJ2-5; V: TRBV7-9; DNA: TGTGCCAGCAGCTCCCCCTTGGCTAGCGGGAGTCTCTCGGGGGAGACCCAGTACTTC; CDR3: CASSSPLASGSLSGETQYF
D: -; size: -; J: TRBJ1-4; V: TRBV11-3; DNA: TGTGCCAGCAGTCCCACGGTCGGGGGAAAACTGTTTTTT; CDR3: CASSPTVGGKLFF
D: -; size: -; J: TRBJ2-5; V: TRBV7-2; DNA: TGTGCCAGCAGCTCCCGAGGTCCTCCGACGACCCAGTACTTC; CDR3: CASSSRGPPTTQYF
D: TRBD2; size: -; J: TRBJ2-3; V: TRBV24-1; DNA: TGTGCCACCAGTGATTTGGGACTAGCGGGGTACAGCACAGATACGCAGTATTTT; CDR3: CATSDLGLAGYSTDTQYF
D: TRBD1; size: -; J: TRBJ1-5; V: TRBV6-6; DNA: TGTGCCAGCAGTCGGGGACAGCGAACTTATAGCAATCAGCCCCAGCATTTT; CDR3: CASSRGQRTYSNQPQHF
D: -; size: -; J: TRBJ2-3; V: TRBV7-2; DNA: TGTGCCAGCAGCTTAGTAGTAGGGAGCGGAAATACGCAGTATTTT; CDR3: CASSLVVGSGNTQYF
D: -; size: -; J: TRBJ2-1; V: TRBV7-9; DNA: TGTGCCAGCGGCAGTCAGGGTTACAATGAGCAGTTCTTC; CDR3: CASGSQGYNEQFF
D: -; size: -; J: TRBJ1-5; V: TRBV19; DNA: TGTGCCAGTAGTCCGAGGCGGGGACGGCTCAATCAGCCCCAGCATTTT; CDR3: CASSPRRGRLNQPQHF
D: -; size: -; J: TRBJ2-1; V: TRBV27; DNA: TGTGCCAGCAGTTTAAACACCGGGACCTACAATGAGCAGTTCTTC; CDR3: CASSLNTGTYNEQFF
D: -; size: -; J: TRBJ2-1; V: TRBV7-8; DNA: TGTGCCAGCAGCTTAGCCTCATACTACAACAATGAGCAGTTCTTC; CDR3: CASSLASYYNNEQFF
D: TRBD1; size: -; J: TRBJ1-2; V: TRBV6-2/TRBV6-3; DNA: TGTGCCAGCAGTTACCAGGGGGCCGTTAACTATGGCTACACCTTC; CDR3: CASSYQGAVNYGYTF
D: -; size: -; J: TRBJ1-1; V: TRBV25-1; DNA: TGTGCCAGCAGTGAATATCGTTCAGTGGCCACTGAAGCTTTCTTT; CDR3: CASSEYRSVATEAFF
D: TRBD2; size: -; J: TRBJ2-3; V: TRBV7-2; DNA: TGTGCCAGCAGCCCGGGTAGCGGGGATAACACAGATACGCAGTATTTT; CDR3: CASSPGSGDNTDTQYF
D: -; size: -; J: TRBJ1-1; V: TRBV29-1; DNA: TGCAGCGTTGAAGATTGGGGCACTAACACTGAAGCTTTCTTT; CDR3: CSVEDWGTNTEAFF
D: TRBD2; size: -; J: TRBJ2-2; V: TRBV2; DNA: TGTGCCAGCAGTGAACGGGGGGTTAGGGTATCCGGGGAGCTGTTTTTT; CDR3: CASSERGVRVSGELFF
D: -; size: -; J: TRBJ2-2; V: TRBV6-4; DNA: TGTGCCAGCAGGAACAGGGTCGGACCCGGGGAGCTGTTTTTT; CDR3: CASRNRVGPGELFF
D: TRBD1; size: -; J: TRBJ1-2; V: TRBV19; DNA: TGTGCCAGCTCTGACAGGGCTGTCTATGGCTACACCTTC; CDR3: CASSDRAVYGYTF
D: -; size: -; J: TRBJ1-2; V: TRBV7-2; DNA: TGTGCCAGCAGCAGACAGGAGAGCTATGGCTACACCTTC; CDR3: CASSRQESYGYTF
D: -; size: once; J: TRBJ2-1; V: TRBV3-1/TRBV3-2; DNA: TGTGCCAGCAGCCTTATAAGCGTGTACAATGAGCAGTTCTTC; CDR3: CASSLISVYNEQFF
D: TRBD1; size: -; J: TRBJ1-2; V: TRBV5-6; DNA: TGTGCCAGCAGCTTGGCCGGGACAGGCGGCTATGGCTACACCTTC; CDR3: CASSLAGTGGYGYTF
D: -; size: -; J: TRBJ2-5; V: TRBV7-9; DNA: TGTGCCAGCAGCTTAGATTCCGGGGGGCTTGAGACCCAGTACTTC; CDR3: CASSLDSGGLETQYF
D: TRBD2; size: once; J: TRBJ2-1; V: TRBV13; DNA: TGTGCCAGCAGCCCCGATAGCGGGCATGAGCAGTTCTTC; CDR3: CASSPDSGHEQFF
D: TRBD2; size: -; J: TRBJ2-3; V: TRBV27; DNA: TGTGCCAGCAGTTCAAGACTAGCGGTGATTAGCACAGATACGCAGTATTTT; CDR3: CASSSRLAVISTDTQYF